These 7 T cell receptor beta chains were all obtained from the same sample, sequenced in a study of blood T cell repertoires in COVID-19. The assay was immunoSEQ multiplex PCR, and TCRdb's table has in-frame clones only and misses some. The repertoire holds about 250,000 clones, with over 75% as singletons. The specimen was PBMCs or T cells enriched from blood (not recorded which). Every receptor here comes from a man aged 18 to 29 who had recovered from COVID-19.

The chain carries TRBV6-5 and TRBJ2-3, with D possibly being TRBD1 (6 bases). Per germline, CDR1 MNHEY and CDR2 SVGAGI. The ends were cut back, 4 bases at V and 1 base at J, with 15 bases in the middle. This CDR3 is 16 amino acids long. As DNA, the CDR3 is TGTGCCAGCAGTTCGACACAGGGTGTGGGCACAGATACGCAGTATTTT. Its protein is CASSSTQGVGTDTQYF.

The genes are TRBV6-1 and TRBJ1-2; perhaps TRBD1 as D (6 bases). Trimming stripped 1 base from V and 8 bases from J, with 17 bases between. CDR1 is MNHNS, CDR2 SASEGT, per germline. This CDR3 has 15 amino acids. For the CDR3, the DNA is TGTGCCAGCAGTGAAGTGGTTAGGGGCAGGGGAGGCTACACCTTC. This codes for CASSEVVRGRGGYTF.

V usage is TRBV5-1 and J usage is TRBJ2-5, with TRBD1 identical over 7 bases. The CDR3 length is 15 residues. The germline CDR1 and CDR2 sequences are SGHRS and YFSETQ. J lost 5 bases, V lost 5 bases, and 12 bases had no gene match. Written as DNA, the CDR3 is TGCGCCAGCAGGGTCGACAGGGACACTGTTGAGACCCAGTACTTC. This encodes CASRVDRDTVETQYF.

This clone was recorded only once. The rearrangement links TRBV29-1 to TRBJ2-2; weak D call: TRBD1 (6 bases). Germline CDR1 reads SQVTM; CDR2 reads ANQGSEA. The length of the CDR3 is 15 residues. The V end was cut by 3 bases, the J end by 6 bases, with 17 bases between. The CDR3 region is CSVDIGKGGPGELFF. CDR3 sequence (DNA): TGCAGCGTTGATATTGGGAAAGGGGGACCCGGGGAGCTGTTTTTT.

This chain uses TRBV5-1 with TRBJ1-5; TRBD1 might be the D (5 bases). The CDR3 loop spans 15 amino acids. Trimming removed 0 bases from V and 5 bases from J, with 12 bases in between. Germline V gene data show CDR1 as SGHRS and CDR2 as YFSETQ. The CDR3: CASSLAGRLDQPQHF. DNA for the CDR3: TGCGCCAGCAGCTTGGCAGGGAGGCTGGATCAGCCCCAGCATTTT.

The V and J genes are TRBV7-3 and TRBJ2-6, with 7 bases fitting TRBD1. The V gene's germline CDR1 is SGHTA and CDR2 FQGTGA. The CDR3 sequence is 14 residues long. The junction had 0 bases not matched to a gene; V was cut back by 5 bases and J by 2 bases. CDR3 protein: CASSQGAGANVLTF. DNA of the CDR3: TGTGCCAGCAGCCAGGGGGCTGGGGCCAACGTCCTGACTTTC.

This sequence joins TRBV2 and TRBJ1-2; the D is unclear. The length of the CDR3 is 11 residues. Germline values: CDR1 SNHLY, CDR2 FYNNEI. Between the trimmed V and J ends, which lost 7 bases and 1 base, there was a span of 4 bases. The CDR3 is CASTYNYGYTF. Written as DNA, the CDR3 is TGTGCCAGCACGTATAACTATGGCTACACCTTC.